Below, 21 T cell receptor beta chains from the same sample are listed, as sequenced in a study of T cell changes during pregnancy in multiple sclerosis. The protocol was immunoSEQ multiplex PCR, while the TCRdb copy is restricted to in-frame clones and leaves out a portion. The sample holds around 55,000 clones, 93% seen once. Source: CD8+ T cells from peripheral blood mononuclear cells, taken in the second trimester of pregnancy. Receptor source: a female donor with multiple sclerosis, enrolled in a pregnancy study.

CDR3 sequence: CASSPTQGASVSPNEKLFF. The CDR3 nucleotides read TGTGCCAGCTCACCCACCCAGGGGGCCTCGGTATCACCTAATGAAAAACTGTTTTTT. The chain uses TRBV18 and TRBJ1-4; 8 nucleotides line up with TRBD1. The V and J ends lost 3 bases and 3 bases, in that order; junction bases with no gene match: 15. Germline V gene data show CDR1 as KGHSH and CDR2 as LQKENI. CDR3 length: 19 residues.

The rearrangement links TRBV18 to TRBJ2-5, with D possibly TRBD1 on 6 matching bases. The CDR3 totals 12 residues. V lost 4 bases, J lost 4 bases, and 7 bases lay in between. From germline, CDR1 is KGHSH and CDR2 LQKENI. In nucleotides, the CDR3 is TGTGCCAGCTCACGACAGGTAGAGACCCAGTACTTC. It is translated as CASSRQVETQYF.

The V gene is TRBV19, the J gene TRBJ1-3, with 7 bases that match TRBD1. Trimming at V came to 8 bases and at J to 4 bases, leaving 8 bases not matched to a gene. Germline CDR1 is LNHDA and CDR2 is SQIVND (reference sequence). The length of the CDR3 is 14 residues. The CDR3 DNA reads as TGTGCCAGTTCCCCACAGGGGTCGGGAAACACCATATATTTT. The encoded protein is CASSPQGSGNTIYF.

V gene TRBV29-1 combines with J gene TRBJ2-7, with a weak D call TRBD2 (5 bases). CDR1 and CDR2 (germline): SQVTM, ANQGSEA. V lost 3 bases to trimming and J lost 2 bases, with 8 bases between them. The CDR3 contains 12 residues. CDR3 DNA sequence: TGCAGCGTTGAGGCTAGCCCCTACGAGCAGTACTTC. Protein product: CSVEASPYEQYF.

The V and J genes are TRBV9 and TRBJ2-1, with 8 bases identical to TRBD2. Germline V lookup: CDR1 SGDLS, CDR2 YYNGEE. CDR3 length: 15 residues. Trimming took 6 bases from V and 4 from J; bases not matched to a gene: 9. The CDR3 DNA is TGTGCCAGCACCGCCGGCACTAGCGGATACAATGAGCAGTTCTTC. As protein: CASTAGTSGYNEQFF.

The chain employs TRBV6-5 and TRBJ2-7, with a tentative D call TRBD1 (6 bases). CDR1 and CDR2 from the germline V gene are MNHEY and SVGAGI. CDR3 length: 13 residues. V shed 6 bases and J shed 2 bases, with 11 bases lying between them. The CDR3 DNA follows: TGTGCCAGCAGCCCCGGACAGACCTACGAGCAGTACTTC. It is translated as CASSPGQTYEQYF.

The J gene is TRBJ2-1, the V gene TRBV29-1; tentative D call: TRBD1 (6 bases). Germline CDR1 is SQVTM and CDR2 is ANQGSEA. This CDR3 is built from 15 residues. V was trimmed by 0 bases and J by 6 bases, leaving 15 bases between them. Here the CDR3 DNA reads TGCAGCGTTGAAGATCTACCAAAGGGGGTCAATGAGCAGTTCTTC. It translates to CSVEDLPKGVNEQFF.

The rearrangement uses TRBV19 and TRBJ2-1; a possible D gene is TRBD1 (5 bases). V lost 7 bases to trimming and J lost 6 bases, with 10 bases between them. The CDR3 spans 12 residues. Germline lookup yields CDR1 LNHDA and CDR2 SQIVND (reference sequence). CDR3: CASKDNSNEQFF. Written as DNA, the CDR3 is TGTGCCAGTAAGGACAACAGCAATGAGCAGTTCTTC.

The rearrangement links TRBV12-5 to TRBJ1-1; D unclear. CDR3 length: 14 residues. The germline V gene has CDR1 LGHNT and CDR2 FRNRAP. V was trimmed by 7 bases and J by 1 base, leaving 13 bases between them. The CDR3 DNA reads TGTGCTAGTGCTGAGTCAGGTTGGAACACTGAAGCTTTCTTT. Translating it yields CASAESGWNTEAFF.

The gene calls are TRBV5-5 and TRBJ1-2; D not certain. Germline CDR1 reads SGHKS; CDR2 reads YYEKEE (reference sequence). Trimming took off 0 bases at V and 14 bases at J, with 11 bases between the two ends. This CDR3 is built from 11 residues. The CDR3 region has the DNA TGTGCCAGCAGCTTGGGGTGGGCATGGACCTTC. Amino acids: CASSLGWAWTF.

This clone appeared once. The chain employs TRBV6-5 and TRBJ2-2; 7 bases are shared with TRBD1. The CDR3 has 15 amino acids. V lost 6 bases and J lost 0; bases outside the gene matches: 4. Germline V lookup: CDR1 MNHEY, CDR2 SVGAGI. The CDR3 sequence is CASSRGQSNTGELFF. The CDR3 nucleotides are TGTGCCAGCAGCCGGGGACAGTCGAACACCGGGGAGCTGTTTTTT.

The V and J genes are TRBV29-1 and TRBJ2-3; TRBD1 agrees at 7 bases. Germline CDR1 SQVTM, CDR2 ANQGSEA. CDR3 size: 13 residues. V shed 4 bases and J 2 bases; nucleotides not matched to a gene: 3. CDR3 in amino acids: CSVATGTTDTQYF. The CDR3, as DNA: TGCAGCGTTGCGACAGGGACCACAGATACGCAGTATTTT.

The CDR3 is CASSLAQGGNYEQYF. The DNA for the CDR3 is TGCGCCAGCAGTCTCGCCCAGGGAGGAAACTACGAGCAGTACTTC. The V gene is TRBV4-1, the J gene TRBJ2-7; tentatively, D is TRBD2 (6 bases). CDR3 size: 15 residues. In germline, CDR1 is MGHRA, CDR2 YSYEKL. V lost 6 bases to trimming and J lost 3 bases, with 18 bases between them.

V gene TRBV27 combines with J gene TRBJ1-2; 8 bases agree with TRBD1. Trimming cost V 5 bases and J 1 base; bases outside gene matches: 6. Germline V CDR1 and CDR2: MNHEY, SMNVEV (reference sequence). This CDR3 is 15 amino acids long. The CDR3 nucleotides read TGTGCCAGCAGTGAGACAGGGGAGATTAACTATGGCTACACCTTC. It translates to CASSETGEINYGYTF.

This chain joins TRBV19 and TRBJ2-1; 7 bases align to TRBD2. In germline, CDR1 is LNHDA, CDR2 SQIVND (reference sequence). V shed 3 bases, J shed 0 bases, and the junction held 8 bases outside the gene matches. CDR3 length: 17 residues. CDR3 in amino acids: CASSIYLSGGSYNEQFF. CDR3 DNA sequence: TGTGCCAGTAGTATTTATCTGTCGGGAGGCTCCTACAATGAGCAGTTCTTC.

The chain couples TRBV7-8 to TRBJ2-5; TRBD2 aligns across 12 bases. The CDR3 covers 15 residues. Germline-derived CDR1 and CDR2 are SGHVS and FQNEAQ. V was clipped by 5 bases and J by 5 bases; unmatched bases: 6. For the CDR3, the DNA is TGTGCCAGCAGCCCCCTAGCGGGGGGGGAGGAGACCCAGTACTTC. It translates to CASSPLAGGEETQYF.

Notes on this clone: This clone may be a read error of a much larger clone one base away. Other DNA sequences in the same sample also yield this CDR3. The chain is built from TRBV4-3 and TRBJ2-7; D is possibly TRBD2 (6 bases). V lost 0 bases, J lost 4 bases, and 7 bases lay in between. This CDR3 has 13 residues. Germline CDR1 LGHNA, CDR2 YSLEER. The CDR3 bases are TGCGCCAGCAGCCAAGATAGCGGTTACGAGCAGTACTTC. As protein: CASSQDSGYEQYF.

V usage is TRBV9 and J usage is TRBJ2-2; D perhaps matches TRBD2 (7 bases). Germline V gene data show CDR1 as SGDLS and CDR2 as YYNGEE. Deletions cut 0 bases from V and 5 bases from J, with 11 bases between. The CDR3 is made up of 15 amino acids. In nucleotides, the CDR3 is TGTGCCAGCAGCGTAGAAGGGGGAGGGACCGGGGAGCTGTTTTTT. The encoded protein is CASSVEGGGTGELFF. The variable domain in full, with the rest retrieved from reference TRBV9 and TRBJ2-2, is DSGVTQTPKHLITATGQRVTLRCSPRSGDLSVYWYQQSLDQGLQFLIQYYNGEERAKGNILERFSAQQFPDLHSELNLSSLELGDSALYFCASSVEGGGTGELFFGEGSRLTVL.

In this sample, this clone turned up once. The rearrangement links TRBV6-5 to TRBJ1-1; 10 nucleotides line up with TRBD1. This CDR3 region has 14 residues. The V gene end was trimmed by 5 bases and the J gene end by 5 bases; junction bases not matched to a gene: 5. CDR1 and CDR2 (germline): MNHEY, SVGAGI. In DNA form, the CDR3 reads TGTGCCAGCAGTCCGGGACAGGGGAGGACTGAAGCTTTCTTT. It translates to CASSPGQGRTEAFF.

About this clone: The same CDR3 can be traced to other DNA sequences in this sample. V usage is TRBV4-3 and J usage is TRBJ1-1, with TRBD1 as a possible D gene (5 bases). The CDR3 contains 14 residues. Germline CDR1 reads LGHNA; CDR2 reads YSLEER. The V and J ends lost 0 bases and 5 bases respectively, with 10 bases between them. This chain's CDR3 is CASSQEGVGTEAFF. Here the CDR3 DNA reads TGCGCCAGCAGCCAAGAAGGGGTGGGGACTGAAGCTTTCTTT.

This chain uses TRBV5-1 with TRBJ2-7; D is undetermined. Trimming shortened V by 1 base and J by 4 bases, and 12 bases separated the two germline ends. The germline CDR1 and CDR2 sequences are SGHRS and YFSETQ. The CDR3 covers 14 residues. Here the CDR3 reads CASSLSPGRYEQYF. CDR3 coding DNA: TGCGCCAGCAGCTTGTCGCCAGGCAGATACGAGCAGTACTTC.